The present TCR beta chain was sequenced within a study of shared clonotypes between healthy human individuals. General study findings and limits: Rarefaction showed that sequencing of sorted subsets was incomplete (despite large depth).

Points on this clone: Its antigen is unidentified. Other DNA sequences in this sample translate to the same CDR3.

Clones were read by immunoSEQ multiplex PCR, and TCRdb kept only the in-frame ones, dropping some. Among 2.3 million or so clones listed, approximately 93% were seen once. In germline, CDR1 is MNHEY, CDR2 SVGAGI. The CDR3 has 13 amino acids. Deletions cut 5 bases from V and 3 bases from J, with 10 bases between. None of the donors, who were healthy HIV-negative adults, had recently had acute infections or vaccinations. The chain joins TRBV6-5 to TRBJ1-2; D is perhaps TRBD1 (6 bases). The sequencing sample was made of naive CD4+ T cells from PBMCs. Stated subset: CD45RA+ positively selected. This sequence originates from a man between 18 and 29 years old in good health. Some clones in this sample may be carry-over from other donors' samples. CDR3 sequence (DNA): TGTGCCAGCAGTCGGGGGCAGGACTATGGCTACACCTTC. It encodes CASSRGQDYGYTF.